This TCR beta chain came from a study of T cell changes during pregnancy in multiple sclerosis. The assay was immunoSEQ multiplex PCR, and TCRdb's table has in-frame clones only and misses some. The sample comprises around 46,000 clones, more than 80% of which are singletons, and 8.3% rests with the top ten. The CDR3 loop spans 13 amino acids. Losses at the gene ends were 4 bases for V and 8 bases for J; bases not matched to a gene: 5. Per germline, CDR1 SGHVS and CDR2 FQNEAQ. The clonotype was recovered from a female donor with multiple sclerosis, enrolled in a pregnancy study. The chain recombines TRBV7-8 with TRBJ2-1, with TRBD1 identical over 7 bases. This specimen was CD8+ T cells from peripheral blood mononuclear cells, taken in the second trimester of pregnancy. CDR3 DNA: TGTGCCAGCAGCTCGGGGACAGTCTATGAGCAGTTCTTC. It specifies CASSSGTVYEQFF.